This is a list of T cell receptor beta chains from one sample in a study of cytomegalovirus exposure and HLA in healthy donors. The table came from immunoSEQ multiplex PCR; TCRdb's copy has only in-frame clones and leaves some out. Among some 97,000 clones listed, 75% were seen once. Sequencing used PBMCs. The receptors originated from a woman between 18 and 30 years old in good health and CMV-seropositive. Each CDR3 is given with its conserved first and last residue. Each record gives: clone size, J gene, V gene, CDR3 protein. Only some rows state a clone size, as once, few, many or a class for expanded clones.

abundance: -; j_gene: TRBJ2-3; v_gene: TRBV29-1; CDR3aa: CSVGDSRWDTQYF
abundance: -; j_gene: TRBJ2-5; v_gene: TRBV7-2; CDR3aa: CASSIAPTSSQETQYF
abundance: -; j_gene: TRBJ2-7; v_gene: TRBV10-3; CDR3aa: CAISGGLAGEGEQYF
abundance: -; j_gene: TRBJ2-2; v_gene: TRBV5-4; CDR3aa: CASSFPFGRQGENTGELFF
abundance: -; j_gene: TRBJ2-3; v_gene: TRBV5-1; CDR3aa: CASSLVGLADRDNTQYF
abundance: -; j_gene: TRBJ1-1; v_gene: TRBV25-1; CDR3aa: CASSGDRVDETEAFF
abundance: few; j_gene: TRBJ1-1; v_gene: TRBV4-1; CDR3aa: CASSHPGERTEAFF
abundance: few; j_gene: TRBJ1-1; v_gene: TRBV7-3; CDR3aa: CASSSGGGSTEAFF
abundance: -; j_gene: TRBJ2-5; v_gene: TRBV12-5; CDR3aa: CASGLGTGEETQYF
abundance: -; j_gene: TRBJ2-7; v_gene: TRBV7-2; CDR3aa: CASSSDFFSYEQYF
abundance: -; j_gene: TRBJ2-7; v_gene: TRBV5-6; CDR3aa: CASSLALQAETQYF
abundance: -; j_gene: TRBJ2-3; v_gene: TRBV7-2; CDR3aa: CASSSAAMVPDTQYF
abundance: -; j_gene: TRBJ2-2; v_gene: TRBV7-6; CDR3aa: CASSRPGGTGELFF
abundance: -; j_gene: TRBJ2-3; v_gene: TRBV13; CDR3aa: CASWTTPYTTDTQYF
abundance: once; j_gene: TRBJ2-1; v_gene: TRBV7-2; CDR3aa: CASSPRTGDNEQFF
abundance: -; j_gene: TRBJ2-3; v_gene: TRBV5-6; CDR3aa: CASRSPGGEEDTQYF
abundance: -; j_gene: TRBJ2-3; v_gene: TRBV4-3; CDR3aa: CASSQGEAGAHRVSTDTQYF
abundance: -; j_gene: TRBJ2-3; v_gene: TRBV7-9; CDR3aa: CASSLVVGTDTDTQYF
abundance: -; j_gene: TRBJ1-2; v_gene: TRBV9; CDR3aa: CASSPRTGSIYGYTF
abundance: few; j_gene: TRBJ2-7; v_gene: TRBV27; CDR3aa: CASSSAILAGVFEQYF
abundance: -; j_gene: TRBJ2-7; v_gene: TRBV6-6; CDR3aa: CASSSPGQVLLEQYF
abundance: -; j_gene: TRBJ2-3; v_gene: TRBV4-2; CDR3aa: CASSQEAGGPDTQYF
abundance: -; j_gene: TRBJ2-5; v_gene: TRBV30; CDR3aa: CAWSVLEETQYF
abundance: -; j_gene: TRBJ2-5; v_gene: TRBV29-1; CDR3aa: CSVQGGSGAQYF
abundance: -; j_gene: TRBJ2-7; v_gene: TRBV5-6; CDR3aa: CASSLVIAGAYEQYF
abundance: once; j_gene: -; v_gene: TRBV6-5; CDR3aa: CASSSETSPSYEQYF
abundance: -; j_gene: TRBJ2-2; v_gene: TRBV5-1; CDR3aa: CASSSRDRRNTGELFF
abundance: -; j_gene: TRBJ2-7; v_gene: TRBV4-1; CDR3aa: CASSQNNGGAYEQYF
abundance: few; j_gene: TRBJ2-5; v_gene: TRBV30; CDR3aa: CAWGTSGSGETQYF
abundance: -; j_gene: TRBJ2-2; v_gene: TRBV2; CDR3aa: CASSEAGAGELFF
abundance: -; j_gene: TRBJ2-3; v_gene: TRBV27; CDR3aa: CASSLRTGTRWTDTQYF
abundance: few; j_gene: TRBJ2-1; v_gene: TRBV5-4; CDR3aa: CASSSGLAGGGYNEQFF
abundance: -; j_gene: TRBJ2-1; v_gene: TRBV9; CDR3aa: CASSVALADYNEQFF
abundance: few; j_gene: TRBJ2-2; v_gene: TRBV29-1; CDR3aa: CSVGGGTGAYTGELFF
abundance: -; j_gene: TRBJ1-4; v_gene: TRBV2; CDR3aa: CASSATGATNEKLFF
abundance: once; j_gene: TRBJ1-2; v_gene: TRBV5-1; CDR3aa: CASSLAFPYDGYTF